One and the same sample provided the 21 T cell receptor beta chains below, sequenced in a study of cytomegalovirus exposure and HLA in healthy donors listed by TCRdb under 2017. Libraries were prepared through the immunoSEQ multiplex PCR assay. For the multiplex PCR, a mixture combining 60 forward primers for TCR Vbeta segments and 13 reverse primers for TCR Jbeta segments was used. TCRdb provides this immuneACCESS table in a form limited to in-frame rearrangements. Some clones are lacking; in checked studies, under half of them reflect an unresolved V gene, and why the rest are absent is not known. The sample table shows about 91,000 clones, and under 75% are seen once. The ten largest clones represent over 1% of the sample. The source material was PBMCs. All receptors come from a female donor in good health and CMV-seronegative.

The chain employs TRBV4-1 and TRBJ2-7, with D possibly TRBD2 on 5 matching bases. Looked up from germline, CDR1 is MGHRA and CDR2 is YSYEKL. The CDR3 covers 16 residues. V lost 1 base and J 2 bases, leaving 15 bases between the germline ends. Written as DNA, the CDR3 is TGCGCCAGCAGCCAAGCGGGGAGTATGGGAACCTACGAGCAGTACTTC. It specifies CASSQAGSMGTYEQYF.

V usage is TRBV5-1 and J usage is TRBJ2-7, with D possibly being TRBD1 (6 bases). Trimming shortened V by 3 bases and J by 3 bases, and 10 bases separated the two germline ends. The CDR3 sequence is 13 residues long. Germline CDR1 and CDR2: SGHRS and YFSETQ. The CDR3 reads CASSYQGFYEQYF. DNA of the CDR3: TGCGCCAGCAGCTACCAGGGGTTCTACGAGCAGTACTTC.

This clone was detected only once. This chain links TRBV2 with TRBJ1-4; 9 bases align to TRBD1. The CDR3 sequence is 15 residues long. Germline V lookup: CDR1 SNHLY, CDR2 FYNNEI. Germline trimming cut 6 bases from V and 7 bases from J; bases unmatched to any gene: 9. This chain's CDR3 is CASSGYRGRGEKLFF. The CDR3 DNA reads TGTGCCAGCAGCGGGTACAGGGGGCGCGGTGAAAAACTGTTTTTT.

The chain uses TRBV2 and TRBJ2-7; 10 nucleotides agree with TRBD2. From germline, CDR1 is SNHLY and CDR2 FYNNEI. The CDR3 extends over 16 amino acids. Trimming removed 8 bases from V and 3 bases from J; junction bases left unmatched: 13. As DNA, the CDR3 is TGTGCCAGCTTAATGTCTCTAGCGGGAGTACACTACGAGCAGTACTTC. Its protein product is CASLMSLAGVHYEQYF.

This chain links TRBV29-1 with TRBJ1-2, with 7 bases that match TRBD1. V was clipped by 8 bases and J by 0 bases; unmatched bases: 6. The CDR3 extends over 13 amino acids. The germline V gene encodes CDR1 SQVTM and CDR2 ANQGSEA. CDR3 DNA: TGCAGCTCCCGGGACAGAACTAACTATGGCTACACCTTC. This encodes CSSRDRTNYGYTF.

V and J are TRBV4-1 and TRBJ2-1, with 7 bases fitting TRBD2. V was pared by 3 bases and J by 6 bases, with 5 bases of the junction left unmatched. The length of the CDR3 is 14 residues. The germline V gene encodes CDR1 MGHRA and CDR2 YSYEKL. The CDR3 reads CASSHLSGGNEQFF. CDR3 sequence (DNA): TGCGCCAGCAGCCACCTTTCGGGGGGCAATGAGCAGTTCTTC.

V and J are TRBV10-1 and TRBJ2-2; 7 bases are shared with TRBD1. Germline trimming cut 2 bases from V and 7 bases from J; bases unmatched to any gene: 4. From germline, CDR1 is WNHNN and CDR2 SYGVQD (reference sequence). The CDR3 sequence is 14 residues long. In DNA form, the CDR3 reads TGCGCCAGCAGTGAGGAGGGGGCCGGCGGGGAGCTGTTTTTT. This sequence encodes CASSEEGAGGELFF.

The CDR3 DNA reads TGTGCCAGCAGTGAGTACAGGGGGCAGGGAGGCTACACCTTC. This sequence encodes CASSEYRGQGGYTF. The chain employs TRBV25-1 and TRBJ1-2; TRBD1 matches at 9 bases. CDR1 is MGHDK and CDR2 is SYGVNS in the germline V gene. The CDR3 is 14 amino acids. Unmatched junction bases numbered 7, after V lost 3 bases and J lost 8 bases.

On this clone: The junction does not match germline at one end; this may be a read error. V is TRBV30 and J is TRBJ1-6, with a tentative D call TRBD1 (5 bases). The CDR3 is 13 amino acids. Germline CDR1 and CDR2: GTSNPN and SVGIG (reference sequence). The CDR3 bases are TGTGCCTGGAGTCCCAGGGTTAATTCACCCCTCAACTTT. This gives the protein CAWSPRVNSPLNF. Combining the CDR3 with reference TRBV30 and TRBJ1-6 gives the whole variable domain SQTIHQWPATLVQPVGSPLSLECTVEGTSNPNLYWYRQAAGRGLQLLFYSVGIGQISSEVPQNLSASRPQDRQFILSSKKLLLSDSGFYLCAWSPRVNSPLNFGNGTRLTVT.

About this clone: Other nucleotide sequences in the sample specify the same CDR3. The genes are TRBV9 and TRBJ2-3; D gene ambiguous. This CDR3 comprises 14 residues. Germline assignment: CDR1 SGDLS and CDR2 YYNGEE. V lost 0 bases, J lost 3 bases, and 8 bases lay in between. The CDR3, as DNA: TGTGCCAGCAGCGTAGACGGTAGTACAGATACGCAGTATTTT. Translation: CASSVDGSTDTQYF.

The V gene is TRBV19, the J gene TRBJ1-2; 7 positions agree with TRBD1. The CDR3 covers 12 residues. Per germline, CDR1 LNHDA and CDR2 SQIVND (reference sequence). V shed 7 bases, J shed 5 bases, and the junction held 4 bases outside the gene matches. The CDR3 DNA reads TGTGCCAGTACCGGGACAGTATATGGCTACACCTTC. Protein sequence: CASTGTVYGYTF.

The V and J genes are TRBV30 and TRBJ2-7; 7 bases fit TRBD2. Germline CDR1 and CDR2: GTSNPN and SVGIG (reference sequence). V was clipped by 0 bases and J by 0 bases; unmatched bases: 2. This CDR3 has 14 amino acids. For the CDR3, the DNA is TGTGCCTGGAGTGTGGGGGGGTACTCCTACGAGCAGTACTTC. Translation: CAWSVGGYSYEQYF.

This chain links TRBV6-5 with TRBJ1-1; D gene uncertain. This CDR3 spans 14 amino acids. V was shortened by 3 bases and J by 1 base, with 9 bases between the two germline ends. Germline-derived CDR1 and CDR2 are MNHEY and SVGAGI. The CDR3 nucleotides read TGTGCCAGCAGTTATTATCCGGGGAACACTGAAGCTTTCTTT. It translates to CASSYYPGNTEAFF.

The chain has TRBV9 and TRBJ1-1, with D possibly being TRBD1 (6 bases). Per the germline V gene, CDR1 is SGDLS and CDR2 is YYNGEE. The CDR3 runs to 13 residues. V shed 8 bases and J shed 4 bases, with 15 bases lying between them. The CDR3 loop is CASSPGVGTEAFF. In DNA form, the CDR3 reads TGTGCCAGTTCCCCAGGGGTTGGCACTGAAGCTTTCTTT.

The genes are TRBV10-2 and TRBJ2-1; D is possibly TRBD2 (7 bases). V was clipped by 5 bases and J by 5 bases, with 10 bases between them. This CDR3 is built from 13 residues. Germline CDR1 and CDR2: WSHSY and SAAADI. The CDR3 is CASSPGGHNEQFF. Written as DNA, the CDR3 is TGCGCCAGCAGTCCCGGGGGGCACAATGAGCAGTTCTTC.

This clone has only a few counts. The chain combines TRBV27 with TRBJ1-6; the D is unclear. Trimming removed 6 bases at V and 9 bases at J, with 9 bases between. Germline V gives CDR1 MNHEY, CDR2 SMNVEV (reference sequence). There are 12 residues in the CDR3. The CDR3 loop reads CASSPLRSPLHF. The CDR3 DNA reads as TGTGCCAGCAGCCCTCTCCGTTCACCCCTCCACTTT.

The table lists this clone with a count of one. The chain uses TRBV9 and TRBJ2-1; 10 nucleotides agree with TRBD1. V lost 2 bases, J lost 6 bases, and 8 bases stayed unmatched. The CDR3 has 16 amino acids. Germline V gene data show CDR1 as SGDLS and CDR2 as YYNGEE. The DNA for the CDR3 is TGTGCCAGCAGCGTGGAGGGGACAGGGGTTCGCAATGAGCAGTTCTTC. The encoded protein is CASSVEGTGVRNEQFF.

The genes are TRBV7-2 and TRBJ1-5; D call uncertain. Germline values: CDR1 SGHTA, CDR2 FQGNSA. Between the trimmed V and J ends, which lost 5 bases and 4 bases, there was a span of 9 bases. This CDR3 has 13 residues. The CDR3, as DNA: TGTGCCAGCAGCGCACACAATAATCAGCCCCAGCATTTT. Its translation: CASSAHNNQPQHF.

This sequence joins TRBV7-8 and TRBJ2-2; the D gene is possibly TRBD2 (7 bases). Trimming pared 5 bases from V and 2 bases from J, leaving 15 bases between. Germline values: CDR1 SGHVS, CDR2 FQNEAQ. The CDR3 is 16 residues long. CDR3 residues: CASSLGGGGNTGELFF. The CDR3 nucleotides are TGTGCCAGCAGCCTAGGCGGGGGCGGTAACACCGGGGAGCTGTTTTTT.

V gene TRBV30 combines with J gene TRBJ2-5, with D possibly TRBD2 on 5 matching bases. Germline assignment: CDR1 GTSNPN and CDR2 SVGIG (reference sequence). The CDR3 has 17 residues. Trimming stripped 0 bases from V and 2 bases from J, with 19 bases between. CDR3: CAWSVSGSRRKQETQYF. In nucleotides, the CDR3 is TGTGCCTGGAGTGTGAGCGGAAGTAGGCGTAAACAAGAGACCCAGTACTTC.

The table lists this clone with a few counts. The gene calls are TRBV5-6 and TRBJ1-1, with 8 bases matching TRBD1. V gave up 3 bases and J gave up 8 bases; unmatched junction bases: 9. The CDR3 consists of 14 residues. Germline CDR1 reads SGHDT; CDR2 reads YYEEEE. CDR3 DNA sequence: TGTGCCAGCAGCTCACTAGGACAGGGATGGGAAGCTTTCTTT. Translated: CASSSLGQGWEAFF.